These T cell receptor beta chains were read from a single sample in a study of cytomegalovirus exposure and HLA in healthy donors. Using immunoSEQ multiplex PCR, the repertoire was profiled, and TCRdb retains in-frame clones only, with some absent. This table lists 150,000 to 200,000 clones. The sequenced material came from PBMCs. All receptors derive from a young woman in good health and CMV-seropositive. Each CDR3 is given with its conserved first and last residue. The order of the fields is D gene, V gene, J gene, CDR3 DNA, CDR3 protein. The D gene is left open where the match is weak.

D: TRBD2
V: TRBV5-1
J: TRBJ2-2
DNA: TGCGCCAGCAGCTTTGTCCGTAGCGGGAGTATGGGCGGGGAGCTGTTTTTT
CDR3: CASSFVRSGSMGGELFF

D: TRBD1
V: TRBV27
J: TRBJ1-2
DNA: TGTGCCAGCAGTTTACTCGGTGGCAGGGGGCCAAGCACCTTC
CDR3: CASSLLGGRGPSTF

D: TRBD2
V: TRBV2
J: TRBJ2-1
DNA: TGTGCCAGAGCCGGGACTAGCGGGAGGGTACCATACAATGAGCAGTTCTTC
CDR3: CARAGTSGRVPYNEQFF

D: NA
V: TRBV19
J: TRBJ1-3
DNA: TGTGCCACCGACCGAGGGTTCACTGGAAACACCATATATTTT
CDR3: CATDRGFTGNTIYF

D: TRBD1
V: TRBV2
J: TRBJ2-7
DNA: TGTGCCAGCAGTGCGCGACAGGGAGTCTACGAGCAGTACTTC
CDR3: CASSARQGVYEQYF

D: TRBD1
V: TRBV5-4
J: TRBJ1-2
DNA: TGTGCCAGCAGCTCCCAGGGGGTGAGCTACACCTTC
CDR3: CASSSQGVSYTF

D: NA
V: TRBV25-1
J: TRBJ2-2
DNA: TGTGCCAGCAGTGCCCTAGAAATCGGGGAGCTGTTTTTT
CDR3: CASSALEIGELFF

D: NA
V: TRBV4-1
J: TRBJ2-5
DNA: TGCGCCAGCAGCCAAGTTGGAGAAAGAGAGACCCAGTACTTC
CDR3: CASSQVGERETQYF

D: TRBD2
V: TRBV7-8
J: TRBJ2-1
DNA: TGTGCCAGCAGCGATCGACTAGCGGGGGCCGAATACAATGAGCAGTTCTTC
CDR3: CASSDRLAGAEYNEQFF

D: NA
V: TRBV6-4
J: TRBJ2-3
DNA: TGTGCCAGCAGCCCCTTGGGCCTCACAGATACGCAGTATTTT
CDR3: CASSPLGLTDTQYF

D: TRBD2
V: TRBV19
J: TRBJ2-2
DNA: TGTGCCAGTAGTATAGTCTACGGGGGGGAGAACACCGGGGAGCTGTTTTTT
CDR3: CASSIVYGGENTGELFF

D: TRBD1
V: TRBV27
J: TRBJ1-4
DNA: TGTGCCAGCAGTTTATATGCGCAGGGGGCTTTTGCAACTAATGAAAAACTGTTTTTT
CDR3: CASSLYAQGAFATNEKLFF

D: TRBD1
V: TRBV7-6
J: TRBJ1-1
DNA: TGTGCCAGCAGCCCTCGGGACAGGGGGAAGAACACTGAAGCTTTCTTT
CDR3: CASSPRDRGKNTEAFF

D: TRBD2
V: TRBV2
J: TRBJ2-7
DNA: TGTGCCAGCAGGCCCGATACTAGCGCCGAGCAGTACTTC
CDR3: CASRPDTSAEQYF

D: NA
V: TRBV5-4
J: TRBJ1-3
DNA: TGTGCCAGCAGCTTAGGAGGACCAAGCTCTGGAAACACCATATATTTT
CDR3: CASSLGGPSSGNTIYF

D: NA
V: TRBV10-3
J: TRBJ1-1
DNA: TGTGCCATCAGTGAGGGAGAGAACACTGAAGCTTTCTTT
CDR3: CAISEGENTEAFF

D: NA
V: TRBV13
J: TRBJ2-5
DNA: TGTGCCAGCAGCTCTCAGGGGTCATGGGAGACCCAGTACTTC
CDR3: CASSSQGSWETQYF

D: NA
V: TRBV27
J: TRBJ1-1
DNA: TGTGCCAGCAGTTTAGAGGCCGGGATGTCTGAAGCTTTCTTT
CDR3: CASSLEAGMSEAFF

D: NA
V: TRBV7-2
J: TRBJ2-2
DNA: TGTGCCAGCAGCTTCGGGGGGCCGGGATTCACCGGGGAGCTGTTTTTT
CDR3: CASSFGGPGFTGELFF

D: NA
V: TRBV30
J: TRBJ2-1
DNA: TGTGCCTGGAGTGTACGGGGGAAAAGGGACAATGAGCAGTTCTTC
CDR3: CAWSVRGKRDNEQFF

D: TRBD1
V: TRBV6-5
J: TRBJ2-2
DNA: TGTGCCAGCAGCTCGTACAGGGGAACCGGGGAGCTGTTTTTT
CDR3: CASSSYRGTGELFF

D: NA
V: TRBV7-2
J: TRBJ2-7
DNA: TGTGCCAGCAGCCCCGGGTTCAGGGCCTACGAGCAGTACTTC
CDR3: CASSPGFRAYEQYF

D: NA
V: TRBV19
J: TRBJ2-3
DNA: TGTGCCAGTAGTATACGGATTGGAGAAGCAGATACGCAGTATTTT
CDR3: CASSIRIGEADTQYF

D: TRBD1
V: TRBV7-9
J: TRBJ2-1
DNA: TGTGCCAGCAGCTGGGACAGCTACAATGAGCAGTTCTTC
CDR3: CASSWDSYNEQFF

D: NA
V: TRBV5-4
J: TRBJ1-6
DNA: TGTGCCAGCTATTGGCCGGGGTCACCCCTCCACTTT
CDR3: CASYWPGSPLHF

D: NA
V: TRBV4-1
J: TRBJ1-1
DNA: TGCGCCAGCTCCTCAATGGCAGGGAGGGAAGGAAACACTGAAGCCTTCTTT
CDR3: CASSSMAGREGNTEAFF

D: NA
V: TRBV5-1
J: TRBJ2-5
DNA: TGCGCCAGCAGCTACAGGGAGACCCAGTACTTC
CDR3: CASSYRETQYF

D: NA
V: TRBV12-5
J: TRBJ2-3
DNA: TGTGCTAGTGGTCCAAGTGGGGGGAACACAGATACGCAGTATTTT
CDR3: CASGPSGGNTDTQYF

D: NA
V: TRBV19
J: TRBJ1-5
DNA: TGTGCCAGTAGTATTCGGGCACAGGGCAATCAGCCCCAGCATTTT
CDR3: CASSIRAQGNQPQHF